Shown below are 24 T cell receptor beta chains from a single sample sequenced in a study of shared clonotypes between healthy human individuals. Clones were sequenced by immunoSEQ multiplex PCR, and TCRdb holds only the in-frame ones, with some missing. This sample has 110,000 or so clones, with around two thirds found just once. The specimen sequenced was memory CD8+ T cells sorted from blood. The subset here: CD45RO+ cells pooled with CCR7-negative TemRA cells. The receptor set was obtained from a woman between 25 and 40 years old in good health.

This sequence joins TRBV19 and TRBJ2-5; TRBD1 might be the D (6 bases). Trimming stripped 6 bases from V and 4 bases from J, with 12 bases between. CDR3 size: 13 residues. Germline assignment: CDR1 LNHDA and CDR2 SQIVND (reference sequence). The CDR3, as DNA: TGTGCCAGTAGCTGGACAGTATTAGAGACCCAGTACTTC. Its protein product is CASSWTVLETQYF.

This clone was seen more than once but under ten times. The DNA for the CDR3 is TGTGCCAGCAGCTTGGCCACAGGGGATGACGAGCAGTACTTC. It codes for CASSLATGDDEQYF. This chain uses TRBV5-5 with TRBJ2-7; 7 nucleotides line up with TRBD1. V was pared by 0 bases and J by 5 bases, with 5 bases of the junction left unmatched. CDR3 length equals 14 residues. Germline CDR1 reads SGHKS; CDR2 reads YYEKEE (reference sequence). Variable domain in full (rest from reference TRBV5-5 and TRBJ2-7): DAGVTQSPTHLIKTRGQQVTLRCSPISGHKSVSWYQQVLGQGPQFIFQYYEKEERGRGNFPDRFSARQFPNYSSELNVNALLLGDSALYLCASSLATGDDEQYFGPGTRLTVT.

This chain links TRBV19 with TRBJ2-5, with TRBD2 matching 7 bases. The last part of the DNA fits TRBJ2-7 better; the J call may be wrong. The CDR3 consists of 14 residues. Germline assignment: CDR1 LNHDA and CDR2 SQIVND (reference sequence). CDR3 residues: CASSDMGGSGEQYF. The CDR3 DNA follows: TGTGCCAGTAGCGATATGGGCGGGAGCGGCGAGCAGTACTTC.

This clone has at least ten counts. Within the sample, other DNA sequences also encode this same CDR3. The rearrangement links TRBV27 to TRBJ2-7, with 7 bases lining up with TRBD1. This CDR3 contains 14 residues. With 5 bases clipped from V and 1 base from J, the junction kept 5 bases outside the gene matches. The V gene's germline CDR1 is MNHEY and CDR2 SMNVEV (reference sequence). CDR3 sequence reads: CASSPTGSSYEQYF. CDR3 sequence (DNA): TGTGCCAGCAGTCCGACAGGGTCGTCCTACGAGCAGTACTTC.

The CDR3 nucleotides are TGTGCCAGCATTATGGGCGGGGCGGCCACCTACGAGCAGTACTTC. Translation: CASIMGGAATYEQYF. This chain links TRBV2 with TRBJ2-7, with D possibly being TRBD2 (6 bases). V gave up 7 bases and J gave up 2 bases, with 18 bases separating them. The germline V gene has CDR1 SNHLY and CDR2 FYNNEI. The CDR3 runs to 15 residues.

Here the CDR3 reads CASSPGTENTEAFF. CDR3 DNA sequence: TGTGCCAGCAGCCCCGGGACCGAGAACACTGAAGCTTTCTTT. The gene calls are TRBV7-9 and TRBJ1-1; D may be TRBD1 (5 bases). CDR3 length: 14 amino acids. V was cut by 5 bases and J by 1 base, with 11 bases left in between. CDR1 is SEHNR, CDR2 FQNEAQ, per germline (reference sequence). Full variable domain (remainder filled in from reference TRBV7-9 and TRBJ1-1): DTGVSQNPRHKITKRGQNVTFRCDPISEHNRLYWYRQTLGQGPEFLTYFQNEAQLEKSRLLSDRFSAERPKGSFSTLEIQRTEQGDSAMYLCASSPGTENTEAFFGQGTRLTVV.

This sequence joins TRBV5-4 and TRBJ2-7; maybe TRBD1 (6 bases). CDR3 length: 14 amino acids. V was clipped by 0 bases and J by 2 bases, with 9 bases between them. The germline V gene encodes CDR1 SGHNT and CDR2 YYREEE (reference sequence). CDR3 region: CASSLEQGAYEQYF. The CDR3 nucleotides are TGTGCCAGCAGCTTGGAACAGGGAGCCTACGAGCAGTACTTC. Full variable domain (remainder filled in from reference TRBV5-4 and TRBJ2-7): ETGVTQSPTHLIKTRGQQVTLRCSSQSGHNTVSWYQQALGQGPQFIFQYYREEENGRGNFPPRFSGLQFPNYSSELNVNALELDDSALYLCASSLEQGAYEQYFGPGTRLTVT.

The chain employs TRBV10-2 and TRBJ2-1; 7 nucleotides agree with TRBD1. The CDR3 extends over 11 amino acids. CDR1 is WSHSY, CDR2 SAAADI, per germline. The junction had 0 bases not matched to a gene; V was cut back by 4 bases and J by 9 bases. CDR3 amino acids: CASSGQGEQFF. For the CDR3, the DNA is TGCGCCAGCAGTGGACAGGGTGAGCAGTTCTTC.

This clone was observed many times. V usage is TRBV28 and J usage is TRBJ2-3, with a weak D call TRBD1 (6 bases). V lost 3 bases and J 6 bases, leaving 13 bases between the germline ends. Germline V gene sequence: CDR1 MDHEN, CDR2 SYDVKM. This CDR3 spans 14 amino acids. CDR3 bases: TGTGCCAGCAGTTTCGAATTACAGGGCGATACGCAGTATTTT. Translation: CASSFELQGDTQYF.

This clone was found a few times. This specimen includes other DNA sequences encoding the same CDR3. The chain links TRBV27 to TRBJ2-7; D gene ambiguous. From germline, CDR1 is MNHEY and CDR2 SMNVEV (reference sequence). The V and J ends lost 4 bases and 0 bases respectively, with 1 base between them. This CDR3 is built from 11 residues. In nucleotides, the CDR3 is TGTGCCAGCAGTTCCTCCTACGAGCAGTACTTC. Amino acids: CASSSSYEQYF.

Remarks on this clone: Since a much larger clone is just one base distant, this may be a read error. Other DNA sequences in this specimen translate into the identical CDR3. The chain employs TRBV6-6 and TRBJ2-3; D gene ambiguous. Germline CDR1 reads MNHNY; CDR2 reads SVGAGI (reference sequence). The CDR3 extends over 12 amino acids. V lost 2 bases and J 4 bases, leaving 4 bases between the germline ends. The CDR3 DNA is TGTGCCAGCAGTTACGGACCAGATACGCAGTATTTT. Translating gives CASSYGPDTQYF.

The sample holds a few counts of this clone. V usage is TRBV6-1 and J usage is TRBJ1-5, with a tentative D call TRBD1 (6 bases). The V gene lost 3 bases and the J gene lost 2 bases, with 11 bases spanning the gap. From germline, CDR1 is MNHNS and CDR2 SASEGT. The CDR3 is 15 amino acids. CDR3 coding DNA: TGTGCCAGCAGTGAGACAGGTGGAGGCAATCAGCCCCAGCATTTT. Its protein is CASSETGGGNQPQHF.

The rearrangement uses TRBV28 and TRBJ2-5; D may correspond to TRBD1 or TRBD2 (6 bases each). The CDR3 runs 17 residues. The V and J ends lost 3 bases and 6 bases respectively, with 23 bases between them. Germline CDR1 MDHEN, CDR2 SYDVKM. CDR3 DNA sequence: TGTGCCAGCAGTTTTAAGGGGGAGGTGGGATCTAGGAAGACCCAGTACTTC. It yields the protein CASSFKGEVGSRKTQYF.

V and J are TRBV6-4 and TRBJ1-2; a weak D match, TRBD1 (6 bases). V was clipped by 5 bases and J by 3 bases, with 16 bases between them. The CDR3 sequence is 15 residues long. Germline lookup yields CDR1 MRHNA and CDR2 SNTAGT. CDR3 loop: CASSRTAYGDYGYTF. For the CDR3, the DNA is TGTGCCAGCAGTAGGACAGCCTACGGGGACTATGGCTACACCTTC.

The rearrangement uses TRBV6-5 and TRBJ1-1; no clear D gene. CDR1 and CDR2 (germline): MNHEY, SVGAGI. This CDR3 spans 12 amino acids. V was shortened by 10 bases and J by 11 bases, with 20 bases between the two germline ends. CDR3 sequence reads: CATTGVRDEAFF. The DNA of the CDR3 is TGTGCCACAACCGGGGTGCGCGATGAGGCTTTCTTT.

This clone was seen a few times. The chain carries TRBV29-1 and TRBJ1-2; D is ambiguous. The V gene's germline CDR1 is SQVTM and CDR2 ANQGSEA. This CDR3 contains 12 residues. V shed 0 bases and J shed 4 bases, with 6 bases lying between them. The CDR3 bases are TGCAGCGTTGAAGATAACGGCTATGGCTACACCTTC. Its protein is CSVEDNGYGYTF.

J is TRBJ2-3 and V is TRBV9; 7 bases map to TRBD2. Trimming removed 4 bases from V and 2 bases from J; junction bases left unmatched: 10. CDR1 SGDLS and CDR2 YYNGEE come from the germline V gene. CDR3 length equals 16 residues. Here the CDR3 reads CASSKGASGFTDTQYF. DNA for the CDR3: TGTGCCAGCAGCAAAGGGGCTAGCGGATTCACAGATACGCAGTATTTT.

The chain uses TRBV7-2 and TRBJ2-1, with D hard to call. The germline gives CDR1 SGHTA, CDR2 FQGNSA. Trimming shortened V by 2 bases and J by 6 bases, and 8 bases separated the two germline ends. CDR3 length: 13 residues. CDR3 loop: CASSLPILNEQFF. The CDR3 DNA sequence: TGTGCCAGCAGCTTACCTATTCTCAATGAGCAGTTCTTC.

The chain has TRBV16 and TRBJ1-2, with 8 bases fitting TRBD1. CDR1 is KGHSY, CDR2 FQNENV, per germline. This CDR3 has 15 amino acids. Trimming at V came to 4 bases and at J to 2 bases, leaving 6 bases not matched to a gene. This CDR3 reads CASSPGTGENYGYTF. The CDR3 coding sequence is TGTGCCAGCAGCCCGGGGACAGGAGAGAACTATGGCTACACCTTC.

This clone appeared a single time. Other DNA sequences in this sample translate to the same CDR3. The J gene is TRBJ1-4, the V gene TRBV19; no clear D gene. Looked up from germline, CDR1 is LNHDA and CDR2 is SQIVND (reference sequence). The CDR3 extends over 14 amino acids. Trimming pared 9 bases from V and 0 bases from J, leaving 11 bases between. The CDR3 loop reads CASSPRATNEKLFF. CDR3 nucleotides: TGTGCCAGCAGCCCGAGAGCAACTAATGAAAAACTGTTTTTT.

The genes are TRBV6-4 and TRBJ2-1; perhaps TRBD1 as D (6 bases). V lost 4 bases and J lost 5, with 15 bases in between. CDR3 size: 15 residues. Germline CDR1 MRHNA, CDR2 SNTAGT. CDR3 DNA sequence: TGTGCCAGCAGTGCTTCCAGGGGCGAGAACAATGAGCAGTTCTTC. Amino acid sequence: CASSASRGENNEQFF.

About this clone itself: The sample has other DNA sequences that encode this CDR3 too. The rearrangement links TRBV5-6 to TRBJ2-1, with a weak D call TRBD2 (5 bases). Looked up from germline, CDR1 is SGHDT and CDR2 is YYEEEE. This CDR3 contains 15 residues. Trimming took off 0 bases at V and 4 bases at J, with 11 bases between the two ends. The CDR3 spells CASSLELGAYNEQFF. CDR3 nucleotides: TGTGCCAGCAGCTTGGAGTTGGGAGCTTACAATGAGCAGTTCTTC.

V is TRBV27 and J is TRBJ2-7; 7 bases align to TRBD2. Germline V lookup: CDR1 MNHEY, CDR2 SMNVEV (reference sequence). V lost 2 bases, J lost 4 bases, and 11 bases stayed unmatched. The CDR3 runs 16 residues. Here the CDR3 reads CASSLRVGGSSYEQYF. Written as DNA, the CDR3 is TGTGCCAGCAGTTTAAGGGTAGGCGGGAGCTCGTACGAGCAGTACTTC.

V is TRBV6-1 and J is TRBJ2-2; TRBD2 agrees at 9 bases. The CDR3 runs 15 residues. Germline CDR1 is MNHNS and CDR2 is SASEGT. V shed 5 bases, J shed 7 bases, and the junction held 8 bases outside the gene matches. The CDR3 DNA is TGTGCCAGCAGTATGACTAGCGGTATCCTCGGGGAGCTGTTTTTT. Translated, it gives CASSMTSGILGELFF.